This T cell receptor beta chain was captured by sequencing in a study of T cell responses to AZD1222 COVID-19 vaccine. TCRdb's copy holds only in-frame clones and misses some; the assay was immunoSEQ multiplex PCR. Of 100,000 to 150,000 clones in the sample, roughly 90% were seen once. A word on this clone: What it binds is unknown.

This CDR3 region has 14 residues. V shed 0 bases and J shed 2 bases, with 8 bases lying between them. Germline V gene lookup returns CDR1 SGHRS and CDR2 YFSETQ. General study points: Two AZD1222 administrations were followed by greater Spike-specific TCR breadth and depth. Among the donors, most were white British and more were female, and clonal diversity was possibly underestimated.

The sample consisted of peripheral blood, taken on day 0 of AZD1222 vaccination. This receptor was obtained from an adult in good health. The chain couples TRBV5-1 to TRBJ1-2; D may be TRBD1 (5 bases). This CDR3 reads CASSLVGANYGYTF. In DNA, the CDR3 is TGCGCCAGCAGCTTGGTCGGGGCCAACTATGGCTACACCTTC.